This T cell receptor (beta chain) was observed in a study of vaccination effects on CD4 cells after COVID-19. Study as a whole: Samples collected post-vaccine were obtained a median of 72 days after the second dose.

ViraFEST expansion of antigen-specific CD4+ T cells with viral peptide pools preceded sequencing. CD4+ T cell isolation took place after approximately 11 days of culture. Each person got two doses of an mRNA SARS-CoV-2 vaccine, BNT162b2 or mRNA-1273. Cells had half their medium changed to IL-2 medium on days 3 and 7. The CDR3 contains 13 residues. The V end lost 6 bases, the J end lost 4 bases, and 12 bases lay between the germline ends. Generated by immunoSEQ multiplex PCR, the TCRdb table keeps only in-frame clones and is missing some. The sample has approximately 74,000 clones; 60% to 85% are singletons. For this clone: Its antigen is currently unknown.

The TCR sequence derives from a human donor who received a COVID-19 vaccine. The rearrangement uses TRBV12-3 or TRBV12-4 and TRBJ1-2; D possibly corresponds to TRBD1 (6 bases). The sample in question was CD4+ T cells from PBMCs cultured with HCoV-OC43 spike peptides, obtained after COVID-19 vaccination. Subset in this sample: HCoV-OC43 spike overlapping peptide pool stimulation. CDR3 sequence: CASSHTGTYGYTF. The DNA for the CDR3 is TGTGCCAGCAGCCACACAGGGACCTATGGCTACACCTTC.